The T cell receptor beta chain described here comes from a study of T cells after yellow fever vaccination. The overall study: Fractions containing few cells were prepared with SMART-Seq v4 Ultra Low Input.

The CDR3 sequence is 14 residues long. Germline values: CDR1 SGHVS, CDR2 FQNEAQ. With V trimmed by 4 bases and J by 0 bases, 2 bases remained unmatched. 5'RACE template switching generated TCR cDNA, adding a universal primer site and UMIs. MiXCR, applied by TCRdb to the 5' RACE reads, yields one record per CDR3 protein. The profile shows 110,000 or so distinct CDR3 sequences, 5.5% to 8% of them singletons. This clonotype was counted at least ten times. The chain carries TRBV7-8 and TRBJ2-7; 8 bases fit TRBD1. The sample in question was CD4+ T cells sorted from PBMCs, obtained about 41 days after the first yellow fever vaccination. This clonotype was obtained from a man aged 18 to 35 who received the YFV17D yellow fever vaccine. The DNA for the CDR3 is TGTGCCAGCAGCTCGGACAGGGTCTCCTACGAGCAGTACTTC. Translated: CASSSDRVSYEQYF.